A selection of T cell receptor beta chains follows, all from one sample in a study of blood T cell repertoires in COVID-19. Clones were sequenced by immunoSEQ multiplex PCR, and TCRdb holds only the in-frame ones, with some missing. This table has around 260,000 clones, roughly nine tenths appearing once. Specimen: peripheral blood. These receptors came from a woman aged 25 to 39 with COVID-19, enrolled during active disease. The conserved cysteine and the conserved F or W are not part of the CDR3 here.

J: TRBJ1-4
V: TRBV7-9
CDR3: ASSPQQGHPDEKLF

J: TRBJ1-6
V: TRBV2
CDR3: ASREENNSPLH

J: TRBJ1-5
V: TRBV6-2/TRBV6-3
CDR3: ASSQANSNQPQH

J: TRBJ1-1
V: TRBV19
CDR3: ASSSRDRTNTEAF

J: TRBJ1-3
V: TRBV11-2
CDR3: ASSLMSSSGNTIY

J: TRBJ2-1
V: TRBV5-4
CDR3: ASSFPRSPSRNEQF

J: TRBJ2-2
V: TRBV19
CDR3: ASRLSGELF

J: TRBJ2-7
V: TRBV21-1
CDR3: ASSKAGAYEQY

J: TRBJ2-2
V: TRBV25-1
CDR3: ASRLAGEEEELF

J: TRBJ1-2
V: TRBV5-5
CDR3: ASSGDTANYGYT

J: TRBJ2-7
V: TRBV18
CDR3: ASSPLGFTMDRSYEQY

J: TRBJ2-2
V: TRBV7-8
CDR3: ASSLGRGRRTGELF

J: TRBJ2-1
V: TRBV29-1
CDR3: SVGSSSYNEQF

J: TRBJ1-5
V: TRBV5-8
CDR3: ASNQPRTGYSNQPQH

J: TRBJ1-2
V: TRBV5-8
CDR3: ASSLFGQGRISKSYGYT

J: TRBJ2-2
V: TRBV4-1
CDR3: ASSQDQPGWGAGELF

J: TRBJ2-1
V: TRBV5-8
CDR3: ASSLPWGGRRYNEQF

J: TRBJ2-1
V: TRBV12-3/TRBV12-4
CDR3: ASSLKRADSQF

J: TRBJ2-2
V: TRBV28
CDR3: ASSQPTARGPGELF

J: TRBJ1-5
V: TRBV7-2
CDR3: ASSPQRLQPQH

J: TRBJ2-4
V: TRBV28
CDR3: ASSSTGLAKNIQY

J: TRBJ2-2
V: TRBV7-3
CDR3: ASSPTSGTGELF

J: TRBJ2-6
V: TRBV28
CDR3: ASSSTGSGANVLT

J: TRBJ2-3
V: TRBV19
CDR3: ASSTPTARGPDTQY

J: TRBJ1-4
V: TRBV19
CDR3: ASSTRTVEKLF

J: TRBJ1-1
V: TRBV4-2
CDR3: ASSQGEWQGNTEAF

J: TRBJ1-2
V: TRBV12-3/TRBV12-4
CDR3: ASSFGTAYGYT

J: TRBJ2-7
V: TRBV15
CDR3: ATSRVADSYEQY

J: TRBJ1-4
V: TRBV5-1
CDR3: ASSRLPTNEKLF

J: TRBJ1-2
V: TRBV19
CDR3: ASSIGGFYGYT

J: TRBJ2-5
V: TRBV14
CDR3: ASSPAGAETQY

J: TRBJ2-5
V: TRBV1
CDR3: TSSQLAGGETQY

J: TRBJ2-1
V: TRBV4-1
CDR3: ASSQDPAPGDFYNEQF

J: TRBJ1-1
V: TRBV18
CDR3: ASSPQFWTGGNTEAF

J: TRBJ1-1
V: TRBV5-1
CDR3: ASSKEAEAF

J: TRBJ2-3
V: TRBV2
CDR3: ASSADRRGTDTQY

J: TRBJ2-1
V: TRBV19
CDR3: ASSSYYRLAGNYNEQF